This is a list of T cell receptor beta chains from one sample in a study of blood T cell repertoires in COVID-19. The protocol was immunoSEQ multiplex PCR, while the TCRdb copy is restricted to in-frame clones and leaves out a portion. Among tens of thousands of clones listed, 88% were seen once. Material for sequencing was peripheral blood. These TCRs come from a human donor with active COVID-19. The donor label of this sample is uncertain. Each CDR3 is given with its conserved first and last residue. A D gene is named only where the DNA matches it firmly. Part of the rows lack a size; the others show once, few, many or a class for expanded clones.

>15|TRBD2|TRBJ2-5|TRBV7-8|.
CASSLVGRGFETQYF
TGTGCCAGCAGCTTAGTTGGGAGGGGCTTTGAGACCCAGTACTTC
>18|TRBD1|TRBJ1-2|TRBV9|.
CASSFFWDSPNTNYGYTF
TGTGCCAGCAGCTTTTTTTGGGACAGCCCGAACACTAACTATGGCTACACCTTC
>15|.|TRBJ1-6|TRBV19|.
CASSIAPKGNSPLHF
TGTGCCAGTAGTATAGCCCCCAAGGGGAATTCACCCCTCCACTTT
>15|.|TRBJ2-1|TRBV5-1|.
CASSLEGLSYNEQFF
TGCGCCAGCAGCTTAGAGGGATTATCCTACAATGAGCAGTTCTTC
>11|.|TRBJ1-2|TRBV6-5|.
CASGTNYGYTF
TGTGCCTCAGGGACTAACTATGGCTACACCTTC
>13|TRBD1|TRBJ2-5|TRBV2|once
CASRTGGWRTQYF
TGTGCCAGCAGGACAGGGGGCTGGAGGACCCAGTACTTC
>18|TRBD2|TRBJ2-7|TRBV7-2|.
CASSRSGSSGGPSYEQYF
TGTGCCAGCAGCCGTAGTGGTTCTAGCGGGGGGCCCTCCTACGAGCAGTACTTC
>12|.|TRBJ2-7|TRBV6-6|once
CASTARADEQYF
TGTGCCAGCACCGCCCGTGCGGACGAGCAGTACTTC
>16|TRBD2|TRBJ2-1|TRBV13|.
CASSLGTRGGAGEQFF
TGTGCCAGCAGCCTTGGGACTCGCGGGGGGGCGGGTGAGCAGTTCTTC
>13|.|TRBJ1-2|TRBV6-5|few
CASSQQGRYGYTF
TGTGCCAGCAGTCAACAGGGTCGCTATGGCTACACCTTC
>16|.|TRBJ2-7|TRBV4-3|.
CASSQDWGQVGYEQYF
TGCGCCAGCAGCCAAGATTGGGGGCAGGTCGGCTACGAGCAGTACTTC
>14|.|TRBJ1-5|TRBV20-1|.
CSASPGYANQPQHF
TGCAGTGCTAGTCCGGGTTACGCCAATCAGCCCCAGCATTTT
>14|.|TRBJ1-2|TRBV6-1|once
CASSEYGGTYGYTF
TGTGCCAGCAGTGAATATGGAGGGACCTATGGCTACACCTTC
>15|.|TRBJ2-7|TRBV4-2|few
CASSQDGSGPYEQYF
TGTGCCAGCAGCCAAGACGGTAGCGGACCCTACGAGCAGTACTTC
>15|TRBD2|TRBJ2-3|TRBV7-6|.
CASSLSSGDTDTQYF
TGTGCCAGCAGCTTATCTAGCGGGGACACAGATACGCAGTATTTT
>15|.|TRBJ2-3|TRBV6-6|.
CASSYVRRGTDTQYF
TGTGCCAGCAGTTACGTTCGACGGGGCACAGATACGCAGTATTTT
>13|.|TRBJ2-1|TRBV12-3/TRBV12-4|.
CASSLGQVNEQFF
TGTGCCAGCAGCTTGGGACAAGTCAATGAGCAGTTCTTC
>15|.|TRBJ2-3|TRBV2|.
CASSEVSPSTDTQYF
TGTGCCAGCAGTGAGGTCAGTCCAAGCACAGATACGCAGTATTTT
>14|.|TRBJ1-1|TRBV6-6|.
CASSDTGLDTEAFF
TGTGCCAGCAGCGACACAGGGCTCGACACTGAAGCTTTCTTT
>15|.|TRBJ2-3|TRBV27|once
CASSLGQASTDTQYF
TGTGCCAGCAGTTTAGGCCAGGCTAGCACAGATACGCAGTATTTT
>13|TRBD1|TRBJ1-2|TRBV2|.
CASRRGQGYGYTF
TGTGCCAGCAGGAGGGGGCAGGGCTATGGCTACACCTTC
>13|.|TRBJ1-2|TRBV3-1/TRBV3-2|few
CASSPLGANGYTF
TGTGCCAGCAGCCCTCTAGGGGCGAATGGCTACACCTTC
>16|.|TRBJ2-5|TRBV5-1|.
CASNPRGGPGSETQYF
TGCGCCAGCAATCCGCGCGGGGGCCCCGGGTCCGAGACCCAGTACTTC
>17|TRBD2|TRBJ2-3|TRBV7-2|few
CASSWGLAGPSTDTQYF
TGTGCCAGCAGCTGGGGACTAGCGGGACCTAGCACAGATACGCAGTATTTT
>13|.|TRBJ2-2|TRBV7-2|.
CASSLQASGELFF
TGTGCCAGCAGCTTACAGGCGTCCGGGGAGCTGTTTTTT
>14|.|TRBJ2-7|TRBV9|.
CASSVRSGSYEQYF
TGTGCCAGCAGCGTACGGTCGGGTAGCTACGAGCAGTACTTC
>16|.|TRBJ1-1|TRBV19|.
CASSTLGQKKNHEAFF
TGTGCCAGTAGTACCTTAGGACAGAAGAAAAATCATGAAGCTTTCTTT
>17|.|TRBJ1-1|TRBV4-1|.
CASSQFPQGIGNTEAFF
TGCGCCAGCAGCCAATTCCCCCAGGGGATAGGAAACACTGAAGCTTTCTTT
>14|TRBD1|TRBJ2-5|TRBV3-1/TRBV3-2|.
CASSQAQGKETQYF
TGTGCCAGCAGCCAGGCACAGGGGAAAGAGACCCAGTACTTC